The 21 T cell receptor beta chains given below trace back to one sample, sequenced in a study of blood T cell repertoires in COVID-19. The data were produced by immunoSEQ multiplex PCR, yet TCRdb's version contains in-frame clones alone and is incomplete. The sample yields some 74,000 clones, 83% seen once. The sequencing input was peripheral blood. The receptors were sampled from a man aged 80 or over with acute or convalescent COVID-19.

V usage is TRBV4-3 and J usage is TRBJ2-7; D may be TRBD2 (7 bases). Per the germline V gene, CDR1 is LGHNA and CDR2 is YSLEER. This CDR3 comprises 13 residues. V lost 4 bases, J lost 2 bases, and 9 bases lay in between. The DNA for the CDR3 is TGCGCCAGCAGCCCGGGGGGCACCTACGAGCAGTACTTC. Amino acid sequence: CASSPGGTYEQYF.

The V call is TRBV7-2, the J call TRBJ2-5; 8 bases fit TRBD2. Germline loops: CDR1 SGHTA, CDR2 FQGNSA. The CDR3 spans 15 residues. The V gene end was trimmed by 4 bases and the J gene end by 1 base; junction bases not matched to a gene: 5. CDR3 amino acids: CASSSGGTSQETQYF. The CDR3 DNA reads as TGTGCCAGCAGCTCAGGCGGGACTAGCCAAGAGACCCAGTACTTC.

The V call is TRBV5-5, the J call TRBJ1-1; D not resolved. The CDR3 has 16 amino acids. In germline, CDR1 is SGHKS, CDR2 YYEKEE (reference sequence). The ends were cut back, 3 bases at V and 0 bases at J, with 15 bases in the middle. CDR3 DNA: TGTGCCAGCAGCTCCTACCACAGATCCATGAACACTGAAGCTTTCTTT. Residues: CASSSYHRSMNTEAFF.

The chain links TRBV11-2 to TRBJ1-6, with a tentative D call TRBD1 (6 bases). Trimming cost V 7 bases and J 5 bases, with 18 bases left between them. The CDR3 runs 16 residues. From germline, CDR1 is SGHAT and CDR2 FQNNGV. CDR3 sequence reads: CASNTNQGPNNSPLHF. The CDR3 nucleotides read TGTGCCAGCAACACAAACCAGGGGCCAAATAATTCACCCCTCCACTTT.

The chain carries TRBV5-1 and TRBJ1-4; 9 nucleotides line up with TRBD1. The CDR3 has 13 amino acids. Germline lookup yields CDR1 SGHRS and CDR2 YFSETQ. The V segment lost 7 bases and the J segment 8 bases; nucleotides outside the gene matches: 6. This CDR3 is CASGTGYGEKLFF. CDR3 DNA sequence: TGCGCCAGCGGGACAGGGTATGGCGAAAAACTGTTTTTT.

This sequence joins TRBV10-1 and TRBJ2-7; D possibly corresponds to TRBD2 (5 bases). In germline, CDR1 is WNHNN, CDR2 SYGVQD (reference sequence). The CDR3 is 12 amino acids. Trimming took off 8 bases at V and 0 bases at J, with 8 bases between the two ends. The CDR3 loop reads CASGLSSYEQYF. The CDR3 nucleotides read TGCGCCAGCGGACTGAGCTCCTACGAGCAGTACTTC.

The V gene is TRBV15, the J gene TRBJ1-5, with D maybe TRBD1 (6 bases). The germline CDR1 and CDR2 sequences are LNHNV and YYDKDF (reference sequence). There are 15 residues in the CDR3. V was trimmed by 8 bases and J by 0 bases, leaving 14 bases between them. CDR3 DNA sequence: TGTGCCACCGTTGACGGGGGGGCTAGCAATCAGCCCCAGCATTTT. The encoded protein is CATVDGGASNQPQHF.

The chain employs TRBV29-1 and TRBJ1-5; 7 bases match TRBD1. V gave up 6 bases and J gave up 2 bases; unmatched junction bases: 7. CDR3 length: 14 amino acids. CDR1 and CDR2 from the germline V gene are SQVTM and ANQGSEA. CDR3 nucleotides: TGCAGCGTCCAAGACAGGGTAGGCAATCAGCCCCAGCATTTT. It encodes CSVQDRVGNQPQHF.

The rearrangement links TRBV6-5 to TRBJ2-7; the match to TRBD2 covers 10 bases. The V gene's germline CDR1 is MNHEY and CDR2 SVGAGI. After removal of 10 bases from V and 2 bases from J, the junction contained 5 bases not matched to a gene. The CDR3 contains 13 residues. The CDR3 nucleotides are TGTGCCACCCTAGCGGGAGTGACCTACGAGCAGTACTTC. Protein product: CATLAGVTYEQYF.

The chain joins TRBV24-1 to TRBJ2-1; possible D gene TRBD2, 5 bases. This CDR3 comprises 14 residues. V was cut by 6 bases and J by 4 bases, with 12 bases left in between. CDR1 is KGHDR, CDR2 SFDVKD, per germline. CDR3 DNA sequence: TGTGCCACCAGTTCCGAGGGAGTGTACAATGAGCAGTTCTTC. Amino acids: CATSSEGVYNEQFF.

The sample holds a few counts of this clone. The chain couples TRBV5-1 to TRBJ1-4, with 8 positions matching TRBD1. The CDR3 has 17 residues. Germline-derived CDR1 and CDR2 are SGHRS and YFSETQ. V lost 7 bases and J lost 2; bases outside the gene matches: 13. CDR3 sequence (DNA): TGCGCCAGCCGAAGATTAGGACAGGGACTCACTAATGAAAAACTGTTTTTT. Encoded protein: CASRRLGQGLTNEKLFF. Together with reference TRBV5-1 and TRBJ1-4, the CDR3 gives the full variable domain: KAGVTQTPRYLIKTRGQQVTLSCSPISGHRSVSWYQQTPGQGLQFLFEYFSETQRNKGNFPGRFSGRQFSNSRSEMNVSTLELGDSALYLCASRRLGQGLTNEKLFFGSGTQLSVL.

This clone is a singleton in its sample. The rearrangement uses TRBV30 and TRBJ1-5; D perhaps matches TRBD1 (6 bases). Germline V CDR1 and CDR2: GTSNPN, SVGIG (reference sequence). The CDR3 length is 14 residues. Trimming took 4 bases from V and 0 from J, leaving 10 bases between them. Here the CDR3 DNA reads TGTGCCTGGACACAGGGCAATAGCAATCAGCCCCAGCATTTT. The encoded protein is CAWTQGNSNQPQHF.

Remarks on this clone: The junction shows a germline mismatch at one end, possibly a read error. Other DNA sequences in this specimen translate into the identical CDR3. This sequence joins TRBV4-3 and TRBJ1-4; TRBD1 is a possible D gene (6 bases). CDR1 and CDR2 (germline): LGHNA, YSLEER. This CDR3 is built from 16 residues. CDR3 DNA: TGCGCTAGCAGCCAAGCTACACAGGGAATTAACGAAAAACTGTTTTTT. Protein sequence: CASSQATQGINEKLFF.

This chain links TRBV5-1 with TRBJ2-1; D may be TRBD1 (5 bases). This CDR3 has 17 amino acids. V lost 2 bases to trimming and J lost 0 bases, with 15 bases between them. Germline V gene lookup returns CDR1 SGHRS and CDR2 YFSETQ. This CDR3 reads CASSLGSQGISYNEQFF. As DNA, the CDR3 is TGCGCCAGCAGCTTAGGTAGCCAGGGAATCTCCTACAATGAGCAGTTCTTC.

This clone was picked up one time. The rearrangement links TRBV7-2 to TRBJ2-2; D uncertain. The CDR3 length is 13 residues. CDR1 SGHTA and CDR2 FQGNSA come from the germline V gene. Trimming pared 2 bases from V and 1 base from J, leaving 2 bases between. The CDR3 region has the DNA TGTGCCAGCAGCTTACTGAACACCGGGGAGCTGTTTTTT. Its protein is CASSLLNTGELFF.

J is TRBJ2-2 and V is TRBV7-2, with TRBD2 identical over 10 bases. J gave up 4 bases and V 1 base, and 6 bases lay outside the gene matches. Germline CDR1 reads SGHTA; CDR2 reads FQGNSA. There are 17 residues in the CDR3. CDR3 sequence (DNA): TGTGCCAGCAGCTTAGGACTTTCTAGCGGGAGCACCGGGGAGCTGTTTTTT. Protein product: CASSLGLSSGSTGELFF.

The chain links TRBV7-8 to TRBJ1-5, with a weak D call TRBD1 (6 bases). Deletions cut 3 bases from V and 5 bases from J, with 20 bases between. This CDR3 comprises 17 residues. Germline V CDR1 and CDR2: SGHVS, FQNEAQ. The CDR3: CASSLRQEDRDYQPQHF. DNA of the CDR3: TGTGCCAGCAGCTTGAGACAGGAGGACAGAGATTATCAGCCCCAGCATTTT. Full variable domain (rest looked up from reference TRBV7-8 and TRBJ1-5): GAGVSQSPRYKVAKRGQDVALRCDPISGHVSLFWYQQALGQGPEFLTYFQNEAQLDKSGLPSDRFFAERPEGSVSTLKIQRTQQEDSAVYLCASSLRQEDRDYQPQHFGDGTRLSIL.

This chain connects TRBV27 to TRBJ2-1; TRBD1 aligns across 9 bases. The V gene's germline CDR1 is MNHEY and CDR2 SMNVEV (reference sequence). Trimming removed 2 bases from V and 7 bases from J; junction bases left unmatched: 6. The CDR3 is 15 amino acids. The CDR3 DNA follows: TGTGCCAGCAGTTTAAGGGGACAGGGTTTGAATGAGCAGTTCTTC. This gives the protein CASSLRGQGLNEQFF.

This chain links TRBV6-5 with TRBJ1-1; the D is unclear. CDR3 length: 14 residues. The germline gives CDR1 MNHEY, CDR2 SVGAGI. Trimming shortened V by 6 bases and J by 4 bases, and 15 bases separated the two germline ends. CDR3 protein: CASSGRGDPTEAFF. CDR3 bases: TGTGCCAGCAGCGGCCGTGGAGACCCCACTGAAGCTTTCTTT.

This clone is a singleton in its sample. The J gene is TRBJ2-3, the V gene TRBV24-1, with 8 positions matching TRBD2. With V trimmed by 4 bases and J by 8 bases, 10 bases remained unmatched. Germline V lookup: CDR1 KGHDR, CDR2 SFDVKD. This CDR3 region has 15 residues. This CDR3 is CATSDTGTSSATQYF. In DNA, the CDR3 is TGTGCCACCAGTGACACCGGGACTAGTTCGGCTACGCAGTATTTT.

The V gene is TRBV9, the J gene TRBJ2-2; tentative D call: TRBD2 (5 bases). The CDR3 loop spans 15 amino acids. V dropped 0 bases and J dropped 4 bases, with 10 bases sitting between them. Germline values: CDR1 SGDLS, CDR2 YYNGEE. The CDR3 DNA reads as TGTGCCAGCAGCGTAGGGGATAGCGTCACCGGGGAGCTGTTTTTT. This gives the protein CASSVGDSVTGELFF. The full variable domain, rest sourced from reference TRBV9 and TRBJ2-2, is DSGVTQTPKHLITATGQRVTLRCSPRSGDLSVYWYQQSLDQGLQFLIQYYNGEERAKGNILERFSAQQFPDLHSELNLSSLELGDSALYFCASSVGDSVTGELFFGEGSRLTVL.